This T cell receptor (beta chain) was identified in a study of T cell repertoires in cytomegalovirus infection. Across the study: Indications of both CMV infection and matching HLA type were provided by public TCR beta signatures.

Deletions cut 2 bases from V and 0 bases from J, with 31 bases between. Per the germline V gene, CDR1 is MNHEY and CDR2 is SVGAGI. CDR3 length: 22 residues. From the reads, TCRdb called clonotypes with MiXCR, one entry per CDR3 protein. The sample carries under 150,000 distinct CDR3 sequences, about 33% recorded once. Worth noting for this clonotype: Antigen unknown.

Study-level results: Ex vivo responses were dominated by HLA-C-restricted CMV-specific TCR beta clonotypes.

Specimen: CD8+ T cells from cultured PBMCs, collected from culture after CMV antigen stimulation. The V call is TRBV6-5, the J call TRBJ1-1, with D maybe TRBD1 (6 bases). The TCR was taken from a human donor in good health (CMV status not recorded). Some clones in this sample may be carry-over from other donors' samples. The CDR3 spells CASSYGNRDTPLKGVMNTEAFF. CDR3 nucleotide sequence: TGTGCCAGCAGTTACGGGAACCGGGACACTCCTCTGAAAGGCGTCATGAACACTGAAGCTTTCTTT.